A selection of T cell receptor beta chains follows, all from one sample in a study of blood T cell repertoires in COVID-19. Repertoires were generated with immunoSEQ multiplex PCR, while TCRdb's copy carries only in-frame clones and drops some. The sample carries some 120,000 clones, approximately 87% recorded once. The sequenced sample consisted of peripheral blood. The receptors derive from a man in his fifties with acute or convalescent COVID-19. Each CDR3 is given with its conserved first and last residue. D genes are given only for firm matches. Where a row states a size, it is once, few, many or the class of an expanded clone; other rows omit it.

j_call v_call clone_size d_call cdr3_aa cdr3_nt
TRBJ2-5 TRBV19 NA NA CASSSQTQETQYF TGTGCCAGTAGTAGCCAGACTCAAGAGACCCAGTACTTC
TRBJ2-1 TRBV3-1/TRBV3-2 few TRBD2 CASSQTGLAGMDEQFF TGTGCCAGCAGCCAAACCGGACTAGCGGGAATGGATGAGCAGTTCTTC
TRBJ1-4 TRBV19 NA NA CASKTATNEKLFF TGTGCCAGTAAGACAGCAACTAATGAAAAACTGTTTTTT
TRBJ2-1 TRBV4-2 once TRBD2 CASSQDWGGPYNEQFF TGTGCCAGCAGCCAAGATTGGGGGGGACCCTACAATGAGCAGTTCTTC
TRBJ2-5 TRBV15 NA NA CATSRETQTTGTQYF TGTGCCACCAGCAGAGAGACCCAAACCACGGGGACCCAGTACTTC
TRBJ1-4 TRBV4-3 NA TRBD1 CASSPGTVTNEKLFF TGCGCCAGCAGCCCCGGGACAGTGACTAATGAAAAACTGTTTTTT
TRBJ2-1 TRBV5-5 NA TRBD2 CASSLGGGNYNEQFF TGTGCCAGCAGCTTGGGCGGGGGAAACTACAATGAGCAGTTCTTC
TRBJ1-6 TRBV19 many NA CACKSGIHNSPLHF TGTGCCTGCAAGTCGGGGATTCATAATTCACCCCTCCACTTT
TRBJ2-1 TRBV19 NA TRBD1 CASKDRGYGEQFF TGTGCCAGTAAGGACAGGGGGTACGGTGAGCAGTTCTTC
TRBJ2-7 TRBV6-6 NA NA CASSVSYEQYF TGTGCCAGCAGCGTCTCCTACGAGCAGTACTTC
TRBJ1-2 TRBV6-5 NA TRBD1 CASSSRTGNYGYTF TGTGCCAGCAGTTCCAGGACAGGCAACTATGGCTACACCTTC
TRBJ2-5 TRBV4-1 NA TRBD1 CASSPRPGGAETQYF TGCGCCAGCAGCCCGAGGCCAGGGGGCGCGGAGACCCAGTACTTC
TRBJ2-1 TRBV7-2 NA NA CASSLFARSSYNEQFF TGTGCCAGCAGCTTATTTGCAAGGAGCTCCTACAATGAGCAGTTCTTC
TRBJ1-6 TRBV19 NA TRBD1 CASSINGQDNSPLHF TGTGCCAGTAGTATCAACGGACAGGATAATTCACCCCTCCACTTT
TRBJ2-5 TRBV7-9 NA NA CASGAGETQYF TGTGCCAGCGGGGCCGGAGAGACCCAGTACTTC
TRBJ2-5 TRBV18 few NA CASSQNQRETQYF TGTGCCAGCTCGCAAAACCAGCGGGAGACCCAGTACTTC
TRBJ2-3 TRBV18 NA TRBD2 CASSPLLAGTDTQYF TGTGCCAGCTCACCCCTACTAGCGGGAACAGATACGCAGTATTTT
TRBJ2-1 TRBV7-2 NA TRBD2 CASSLNGRDYNEQFF TGTGCCAGCAGCTTAAACGGGAGGGACTACAATGAGCAGTTCTTC
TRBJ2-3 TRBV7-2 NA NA CASSATSKMGDTQYF TGTGCCAGCAGCGCCACTAGCAAGATGGGAGATACGCAGTATTTT
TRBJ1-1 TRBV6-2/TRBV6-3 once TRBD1 CASSSTGGTEAFF TGTGCCAGCAGCAGCACAGGGGGCACTGAAGCTTTCTTT
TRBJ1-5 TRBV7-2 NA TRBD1 CASSRGWGQGFEPQHF TGTGCCAGCAGCCGGGGTTGGGGACAGGGTTTTGAGCCCCAGCATTTT
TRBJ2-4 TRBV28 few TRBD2 CASSSILAGGAKNIQYF TGTGCCAGCAGTTCGATATTAGCGGGAGGAGCCAAAAACATTCAGTACTTC
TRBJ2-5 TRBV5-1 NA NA CASSLGRRETQYF TGCGCCAGCAGCTTAGGGAGACGAGAGACCCAGTACTTC
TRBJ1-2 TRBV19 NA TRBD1 CASSSSTGNTYGYTF TGTGCCAGTAGTTCTTCGACAGGGAATACCTATGGCTACACCTTC